This T cell receptor (beta chain) emerged from a study of blood T cell repertoires in COVID-19 (TCRdb year 2020). Notes on the research overall: Samples from collaborators originated in the United States, Italy and Spain and spanned both the acute and convalescent phases of COVID-19. The material from the prospective study consisted of cDNA or gDNA derived from T cells, B-cell-depleted T cells, or PBMCs. Subjects who had been exposed to COVID-19, were actively infected with it, or had recovered from it provided the deeply sampled blood TCRbeta repertoires that made up the dataset. The repertoires were released in a freely available public database meant as a resource for research on the immune response to SARS-CoV-2. Samples came from the ongoing ImmuneRACE study (first 160 participants) plus 1,254 subjects from 6 global collaborators. The sample metadata nearly always contained a de-identified subject ID, COVID-19 status, age in years and sex. HLA class I and class II types, where available, came from metadata supplied by the sample provider rather than from assay-based typing.

As regards this clone: What this receptor recognizes is not known. Base qualities are not provided; no much larger clone lies one nucleotide away.

Beyond this particular receptor, the publication reports: How much clinical and demographic metadata was included differed by source and by participant, and the metadata was provided uncurated.

Per the germline V gene, SGHAT is the CDR1 and FQNNGV is the CDR2. Compared with germline, V lacks 5 bases and J lacks 1 base; bases without a gene match: 5. The CDR3 runs 15 residues from the cysteine to the phenylalanine. Only CDR3 DNA is held: 45 bases, read in frame from base 1. The immunoSEQ Assay, a bias-controlled multiplex PCR, was used to amplify TCRbeta CDR3 regions from genomic DNA. The published analysis was carried out like this. The number of nucleated cells in each sample was estimated by amplification of reference gene primers within the assay. To quantify the absolute abundance of each unique TCRbeta CDR3 rearrangement, sequence reads were collapsed and filtered. For each sample, productive Simpson clonality was calculated as the square root of Simpson's diversity index across productive rearrangements. Not all clones reach the TCRdb copy of this immuneACCESS table, which keeps in-frame sequences only. Checked studies attribute under half of the gap to unresolved V genes and leave the rest unexplained. V and J calls and clone size are copied from that table; D and trimming were computed from the DNA. For this sample there are around 250,000 clones; about 90% appear just once. 1.2% of the sample goes to the ten largest clones.

Participants in the prospective study were enrolled through a virtual design, were aged about 18 to 90 years, and lived in about 25 United States geographic areas. In the prospective study, participants were assigned to cohorts based on the clinical history participants reported in a screening survey and a study questionnaire. In the prospective study, whole blood, serum and a nasopharyngeal or oropharyngeal swab were collected from each participant by mobile phlebotomists. Over a roughly two-month period, participants in the prospective study had the option of providing additional blood draws and questionnaires. Prospective study blood samples were shipped either frozen or at room temperature before DNA extraction.

The rearranged chain carries TRBV11-2 and TRBJ2-3; 8 bases in the junction line up with TRBD2. The sequenced sample consisted of PBMCs or T cells enriched from blood (not recorded which). This sequence originates from a human donor in a cohort exposed to, infected with or recovered from COVID-19 (not recorded which). The donor label of this sample is uncertain. At the DNA level, the sequence is TGTGCCAGCAGCCTCTGGCGGGGGGGCACAGATACGCAGTATTTT. Its protein product is CASSLWRGGTDTQYF.